These 22 T cell receptor beta chains were all obtained from the same sample, sequenced in a study of cytomegalovirus exposure and HLA in healthy donors. Both 60 Vbeta primers and 13 Jbeta primers went into the PCR. Measured with immunoSEQ multiplex PCR; TCRdb has only the in-frame clones, and not every one. The sample holds more than 110,000 clones, 73% seen once. The sequencing sample was made of PBMCs. These receptors were collected from a human donor in good health.

This clone was picked up a small number of times. The V gene is TRBV6-4, the J gene TRBJ2-1; 12 positions agree with TRBD2. The CDR3 length is 15 residues. V was clipped by 6 bases and J by 8 bases; unmatched bases: 8. In germline, CDR1 is MRHNA, CDR2 SNTAGT. CDR3 residues: CASSLGLAGTYEQFF. The CDR3 DNA reads as TGTGCCAGCAGCTTGGGACTAGCGGGTACCTATGAGCAGTTCTTC.

CDR3: CASSEARRGGHTEAFF. In DNA form, the CDR3 reads TGTGCCAGCAGTGAAGCGAGGCGAGGGGGACACACTGAAGCTTTCTTT. This chain joins TRBV6-1 and TRBJ1-1, with a weak D call TRBD1 (6 bases). The CDR3 runs to 16 residues. V was cut by 0 bases and J by 3 bases, with 14 bases left in between. Germline V gene lookup returns CDR1 MNHNS and CDR2 SASEGT.

This clone came up once. The chain couples TRBV5-6 to TRBJ2-5, with TRBD1 matching 7 bases. The end of the DNA fits TRBJ2-7 better, so the J call may be wrong. The CDR3 is 14 residues long. CDR1 is SGHDT, CDR2 YYEEEE, per germline. CDR3 sequence reads: CASRRTGASYEQYF. The CDR3 DNA reads TGTGCCAGCAGAAGAACAGGGGCCTCCTACGAGCAGTACTTC.

The DNA of the CDR3 is TGTGCCAGCAGTTTTTTGCAGGGAGGTAATGGCTACACCTTC. Encoded protein: CASSFLQGGNGYTF. The V and J genes are TRBV28 and TRBJ1-2; maybe TRBD1 (5 bases). The CDR3 spans 14 residues. Germline-derived CDR1 and CDR2 are MDHEN and SYDVKM. V gave up 3 bases and J gave up 6 bases, with 14 bases separating them.

The chain carries TRBV5-4 and TRBJ2-3; D unresolved. Germline lookup yields CDR1 SGHNT and CDR2 YYREEE (reference sequence). The CDR3 has 14 amino acids. The V end lost 0 bases, the J end lost 3 bases, and 8 bases lay between the germline ends. The CDR3 protein is CASSLGPGTDTQYF. CDR3 nucleotides: TGTGCCAGCAGCTTGGGGCCAGGTACAGATACGCAGTATTTT.

V and J are TRBV18 and TRBJ1-3; D perhaps matches TRBD1 (5 bases). Trimming took 2 bases from V and 7 from J, leaving 12 bases between them. CDR3 length: 14 residues. CDR1 KGHSH and CDR2 LQKENI come from the germline V gene. The CDR3, as DNA: TGTGCCAGCTCACCATTCGACAGAGACAACACCATATATTTT. Amino acids: CASSPFDRDNTIYF. The whole variable domain, remainder taken from reference TRBV18 and TRBJ1-3, is NAGVMQNPRHLVRRRGQEARLRCSPMKGHSHVYWYRQLPEEGLKFMVYLQKENIIDESGMPKERFSAEFPKEGPSILRIQQVVRGDSAAYFCASSPFDRDNTIYFGEGSWLTVV.

This clone appeared a few times. V gene TRBV9 combines with J gene TRBJ2-7, with 7 positions matching TRBD1. Trimming removed 0 bases from V and 6 bases from J; junction bases left unmatched: 6. From germline, CDR1 is SGDLS and CDR2 YYNGEE. The CDR3 length is 14 residues. The DNA for the CDR3 is TGTGCCAGCAGCGTAGGGACAGGTTACCCCGAGCAGTACTTC. It is translated as CASSVGTGYPEQYF.

V gene TRBV2 combines with J gene TRBJ1-2; D ambiguous. Germline CDR1 reads SNHLY; CDR2 reads FYNNEI. V shed 10 bases and J shed 5 bases, with 8 bases lying between them. CDR3 size: 10 residues. The CDR3 DNA reads as TGTGCCACCCGAGGATATGGCTACACCTTC. It specifies CATRGYGYTF.

This chain uses TRBV25-1 with TRBJ2-3; D is ambiguous. This CDR3 contains 13 residues. With 1 base removed from V and 5 bases from J, the gap between germline ends came to 7 bases. Germline V gene sequence: CDR1 MGHDK, CDR2 SYGVNS. The CDR3 nucleotides are TGTGCCAGCAGTGAATTTGGTAGAGATACGCAGTATTTT. Protein: CASSEFGRDTQYF.

The rearrangement links TRBV11-2 to TRBJ2-1, with 8 nucleotides matching TRBD2. This CDR3 comprises 16 residues. The germline V gene has CDR1 SGHAT and CDR2 FQNNGV. Trimming at V came to 2 bases and at J to 3 bases, leaving 6 bases not matched to a gene. The CDR3 nucleotides are TGTGCCAGCAGCTTAAATCCGGGAGGGGTCTACAATGAGCAGTTCTTC. It specifies CASSLNPGGVYNEQFF. Full variable domain (remainder filled in from reference TRBV11-2 and TRBJ2-1): EAGVAQSPRYKIIEKRQSVAFWCNPISGHATLYWYQQILGQGPKLLIQFQNNGVVDDSQLPKDRFSAERLKGVDSTLKIQPAKLEDSAVYLCASSLNPGGVYNEQFFGPGTRLTVL.

The chain couples TRBV13 to TRBJ2-3, with TRBD2 matching 11 bases. The junction had 7 bases not matched to a gene; V was cut back by 1 base and J by 1 base. The CDR3 is made up of 18 amino acids. Germline CDR1 PRHDT, CDR2 FYEKMQ (reference sequence). CDR3 sequence: CASSLALAGVLGTDTQYF. The CDR3 DNA follows: TGTGCCAGCAGCTTAGCACTAGCGGGAGTCTTGGGCACAGATACGCAGTATTTT.

The genes are TRBV6-5 and TRBJ2-1, with D perhaps matching TRBD2 (6 bases). CDR1 MNHEY and CDR2 SVGAGI come from the germline V gene. V lost 2 bases, J lost 10 bases, and 21 bases lay in between. The CDR3 sequence is 16 residues long. The CDR3 nucleotides read TGTGCCAGCAGTTACACTCCACCGCCGGGACTCCGGGAGCAGTTCTTC. Protein: CASSYTPPPGLREQFF.

V and J are TRBV5-1 and TRBJ1-3; 8 bases agree with TRBD1. The V segment lost 0 bases and the J segment 4 bases; nucleotides outside the gene matches: 6. Germline-derived CDR1 and CDR2 are SGHRS and YFSETQ. This CDR3 is 16 amino acids long. The CDR3 here is CASSLGAGGRGNTIYF. For the CDR3, the DNA is TGCGCCAGCAGCTTGGGTGCAGGGGGCAGGGGAAACACCATATATTTT.

CDR3 sequence reads: CASSPPGLPYNEQFF. The CDR3 nucleotides are TGTGCCAGCAGTCCCCCGGGACTTCCCTACAATGAGCAGTTCTTC. V and J are TRBV28 and TRBJ2-1; D is possibly TRBD2 (6 bases). This CDR3 has 15 residues. In germline, CDR1 is MDHEN, CDR2 SYDVKM. With 5 bases removed from V and 2 bases from J, the gap between germline ends came to 13 bases. Together with reference TRBV28 and TRBJ2-1, the CDR3 gives the full variable domain: DVKVTQSSRYLVKRTGEKVFLECVQDMDHENMFWYRQDPGLGLRLIYFSYDVKMKEKGDIPEGYSVSREKKERFSLILESASTNQTSMYLCASSPPGLPYNEQFFGPGTRLTVL.

V and J are TRBV5-1 and TRBJ2-1; perhaps TRBD2 as D (5 bases). The CDR3 is 14 residues long. Germline lookup yields CDR1 SGHRS and CDR2 YFSETQ. The V and J ends lost 0 bases and 8 bases respectively, with 12 bases between them. The CDR3 is CASSLELSRDEQFF. The CDR3 nucleotides are TGCGCCAGCAGCTTGGAACTTTCGAGGGATGAGCAGTTCTTC.

This clone has more than one count but fewer than ten. The chain uses TRBV29-1 and TRBJ2-3, with 8 positions matching TRBD2. V lost 3 bases, J lost 4 bases, and 3 bases stayed unmatched. Germline V gene sequence: CDR1 SQVTM, CDR2 ANQGSEA. The CDR3 has 13 residues. CDR3 region: CSVEAGGPDTQYF. The CDR3 region has the DNA TGCAGCGTTGAGGCGGGGGGCCCAGATACGCAGTATTTT.

This clone has just one count. This sequence joins TRBV13 and TRBJ1-2; the match to TRBD1 covers 8 bases. V was pared by 3 bases and J by 8 bases, with 11 bases of the junction left unmatched. The CDR3 length is 15 residues. Germline lookup yields CDR1 PRHDT and CDR2 FYEKMQ (reference sequence). CDR3 amino acids: CASSFHRGSSLGYTF. The DNA for the CDR3 is TGTGCCAGCAGCTTTCACAGGGGGTCCTCCTTGGGCTACACCTTC.

This rearrangement joins TRBV4-1 to TRBJ2-2; TRBD2 matches 11 bases. J was trimmed by 5 bases and V by 2 bases; bases with no gene match: 13. Germline V CDR1 and CDR2: MGHRA, YSYEKL. The CDR3 has 19 residues. CDR3 nucleotides: TGCGCCAGCAGCCAACCTTTTCTTAGCGGGAGGGCCTTTACCGGGGAGCTGTTTTTT. Protein product: CASSQPFLSGRAFTGELFF.

This clone has more than one count but fewer than ten. This chain connects TRBV7-9 to TRBJ2-7; TRBD2 matches 12 bases. The CDR3 runs 16 residues. Germline V CDR1 and CDR2: SEHNR, FQNEAQ (reference sequence). V dropped 5 bases and J dropped 5; count of bases not matched to a gene: 10. This CDR3 reads CASSLSTTSGSHEQYF. The CDR3 DNA is TGTGCCAGCAGCCTTTCCACGACTAGCGGGAGCCACGAGCAGTACTTC.

The chain recombines TRBV7-8 with TRBJ2-4; 7 positions match TRBD1. Germline values: CDR1 SGHVS, CDR2 FQNEAQ. The V segment lost 6 bases and the J segment 1 base; nucleotides outside the gene matches: 6. CDR3 length equals 15 residues. The CDR3 region has the DNA TGTGCCAGCAGACCCGACAGGGAGGCCAAAAACATTCAGTACTTC. Translation: CASRPDREAKNIQYF.

The chain combines TRBV14 with TRBJ1-2; TRBD1 aligns across 10 bases. This CDR3 region has 14 residues. The V gene end was trimmed by 5 bases and the J gene end by 5 bases; junction bases not matched to a gene: 5. CDR1 is SGHDN and CDR2 is FVKESK in the germline V gene. CDR3 residues: CASSSTGGEYGYTF. DNA for the CDR3: TGTGCCAGCAGCTCGACAGGGGGCGAGTATGGCTACACCTTC.

V usage is TRBV6-1 and J usage is TRBJ2-7; D not certain. The CDR3 runs to 13 residues. CDR1 and CDR2 (germline): MNHNS, SASEGT. V lost 6 bases, J lost 3 bases, and 12 bases lay in between. In nucleotides, the CDR3 is TGTGCCAGCAGCCCCAACACCGACTACGAGCAGTACTTC. It codes for CASSPNTDYEQYF.